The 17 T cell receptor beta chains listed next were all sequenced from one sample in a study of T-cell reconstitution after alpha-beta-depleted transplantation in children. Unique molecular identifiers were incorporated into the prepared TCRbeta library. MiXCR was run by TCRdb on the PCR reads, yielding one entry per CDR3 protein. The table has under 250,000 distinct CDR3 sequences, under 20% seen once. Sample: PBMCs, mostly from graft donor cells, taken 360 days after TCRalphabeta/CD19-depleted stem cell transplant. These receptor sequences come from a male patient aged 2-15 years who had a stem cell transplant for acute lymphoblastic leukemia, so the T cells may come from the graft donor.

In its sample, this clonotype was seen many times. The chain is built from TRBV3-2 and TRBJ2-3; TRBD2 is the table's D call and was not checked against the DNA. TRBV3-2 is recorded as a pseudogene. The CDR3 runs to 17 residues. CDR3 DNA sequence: TGTGCCAGCAGCCAAGAGAGACTAGCGGGGGACACAGATACGCAGTATTTT. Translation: CASSQERLAGDTDTQYF.

The CDR3 nucleotides read TGCGCCAGCAGCACAGGCTCAACCTACGAGCAGTACTTC. Its protein is CASSTGSTYEQYF. This chain connects TRBV5-1 to TRBJ2-7; D is possibly TRBD1 (5 bases). Trimming took 4 bases from V and 2 from J, leaving 10 bases between them. The CDR3 runs to 13 residues. Germline V gene data show CDR1 as SGHRS and CDR2 as YFSETQ.

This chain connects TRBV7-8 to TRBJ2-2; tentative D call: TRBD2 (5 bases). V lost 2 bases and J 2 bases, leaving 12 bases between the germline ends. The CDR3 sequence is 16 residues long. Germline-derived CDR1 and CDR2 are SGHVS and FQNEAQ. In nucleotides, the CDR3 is TGTGCCAGCAGCTTAAAAAGCCTAGCAAACACCGGGGAGCTGTTTTTT. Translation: CASSLKSLANTGELFF.

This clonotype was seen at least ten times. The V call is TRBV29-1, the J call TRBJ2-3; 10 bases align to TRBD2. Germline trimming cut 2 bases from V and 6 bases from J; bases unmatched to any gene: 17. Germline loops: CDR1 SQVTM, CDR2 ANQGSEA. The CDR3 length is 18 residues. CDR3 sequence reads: CSVEFPSGGSQVRDTQYF. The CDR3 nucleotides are TGCAGCGTTGAATTCCCTAGCGGGGGATCTCAAGTGAGGGATACGCAGTATTTT.

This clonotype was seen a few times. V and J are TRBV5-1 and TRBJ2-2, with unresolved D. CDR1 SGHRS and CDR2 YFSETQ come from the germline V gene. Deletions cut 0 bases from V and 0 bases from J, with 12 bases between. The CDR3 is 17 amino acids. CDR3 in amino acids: CASSLASGGPNTGELFF. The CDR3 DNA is TGCGCCAGCAGCTTGGCCTCTGGTGGCCCGAACACCGGGGAGCTGTTTTTT.

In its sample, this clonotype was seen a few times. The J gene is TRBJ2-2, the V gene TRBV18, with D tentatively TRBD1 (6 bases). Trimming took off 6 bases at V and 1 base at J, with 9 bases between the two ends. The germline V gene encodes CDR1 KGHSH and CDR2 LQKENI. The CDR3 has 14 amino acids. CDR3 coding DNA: TGTGCCAGCTCGCGGACAGAGAACACCGGGGAGCTGTTTTTT. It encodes CASSRTENTGELFF. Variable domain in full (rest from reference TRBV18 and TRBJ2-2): NAGVMQNPRHLVRRRGQEARLRCSPMKGHSHVYWYRQLPEEGLKFMVYLQKENIIDESGMPKERFSAEFPKEGPSILRIQQVVRGDSAAYFCASSRTENTGELFFGEGSRLTVL.

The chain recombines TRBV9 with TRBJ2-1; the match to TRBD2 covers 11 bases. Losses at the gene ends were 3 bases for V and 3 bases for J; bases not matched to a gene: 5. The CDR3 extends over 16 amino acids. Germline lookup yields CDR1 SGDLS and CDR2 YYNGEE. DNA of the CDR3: TGTGCCAGCAGCGCCGGGACTAGCGGCTTCTACAATGAGCAGTTCTTC. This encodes CASSAGTSGFYNEQFF.

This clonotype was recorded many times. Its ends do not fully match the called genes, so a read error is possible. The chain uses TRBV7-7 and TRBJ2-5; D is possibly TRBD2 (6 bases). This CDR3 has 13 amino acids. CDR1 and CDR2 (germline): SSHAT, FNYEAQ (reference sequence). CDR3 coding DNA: TGTGCTAGCAGCTTCGGGGGTACGGAGACCCAGTACTTC. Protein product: CASSFGGTETQYF.

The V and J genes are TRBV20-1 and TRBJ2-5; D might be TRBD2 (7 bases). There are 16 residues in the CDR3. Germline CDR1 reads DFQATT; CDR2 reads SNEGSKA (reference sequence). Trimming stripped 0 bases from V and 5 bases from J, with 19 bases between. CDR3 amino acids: CSARDLRGPIRETQYF. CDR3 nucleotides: TGCAGTGCTAGAGATCTGCGGGGGCCGATCCGTGAGACCCAGTACTTC.

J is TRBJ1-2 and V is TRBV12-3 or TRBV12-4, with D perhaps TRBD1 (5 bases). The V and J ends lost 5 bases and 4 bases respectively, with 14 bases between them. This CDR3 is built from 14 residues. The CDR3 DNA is TGTGCCAGCAGTCCGTCGGGGGGAAGCTATGGCTACACCTTC. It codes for CASSPSGGSYGYTF.

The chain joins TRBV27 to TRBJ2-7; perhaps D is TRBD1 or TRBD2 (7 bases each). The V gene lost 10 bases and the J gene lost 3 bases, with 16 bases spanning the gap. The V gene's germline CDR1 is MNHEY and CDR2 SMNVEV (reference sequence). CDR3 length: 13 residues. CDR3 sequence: CATSQGEGYEQYF. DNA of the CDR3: TGTGCCACCTCCCAGGGGGAGGGCTACGAGCAGTACTTC.

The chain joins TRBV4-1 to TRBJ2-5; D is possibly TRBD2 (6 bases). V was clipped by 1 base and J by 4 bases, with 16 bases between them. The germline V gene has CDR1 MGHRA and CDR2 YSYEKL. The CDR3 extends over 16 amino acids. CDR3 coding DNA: TGCGCCAGCAGCCAAGTAACCTTACGGGGAGGAGAGACCCAGTACTTC. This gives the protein CASSQVTLRGGETQYF.

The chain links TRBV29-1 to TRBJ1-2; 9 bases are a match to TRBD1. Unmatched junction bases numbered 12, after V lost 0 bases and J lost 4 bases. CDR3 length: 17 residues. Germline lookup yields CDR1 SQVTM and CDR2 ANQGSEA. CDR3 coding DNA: TGCAGCGTTGAAGATATTTGGGGGACAGGGAGGGCCTATGGCTACACCTTC. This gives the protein CSVEDIWGTGRAYGYTF.

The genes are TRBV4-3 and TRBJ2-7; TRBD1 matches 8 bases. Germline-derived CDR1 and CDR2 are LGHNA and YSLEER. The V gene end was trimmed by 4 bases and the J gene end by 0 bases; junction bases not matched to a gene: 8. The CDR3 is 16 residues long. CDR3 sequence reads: CASSRNRGVTSYEQYF. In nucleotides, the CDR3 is TGCGCCAGCAGCCGAAACAGGGGGGTGACCTCCTACGAGCAGTACTTC.

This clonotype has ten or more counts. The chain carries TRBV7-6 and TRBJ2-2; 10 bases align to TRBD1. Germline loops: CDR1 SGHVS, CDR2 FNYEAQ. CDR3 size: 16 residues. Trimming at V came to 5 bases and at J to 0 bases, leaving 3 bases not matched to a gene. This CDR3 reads CASSPGQGANTGELFF. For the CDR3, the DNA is TGTGCCAGCAGCCCCGGACAGGGGGCGAACACCGGGGAGCTGTTTTTT.

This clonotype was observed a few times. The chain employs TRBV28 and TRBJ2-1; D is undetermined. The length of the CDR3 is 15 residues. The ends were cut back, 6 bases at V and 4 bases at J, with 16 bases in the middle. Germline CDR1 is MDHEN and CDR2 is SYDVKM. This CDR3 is CASSTADSVYNEQFF. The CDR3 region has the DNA TGTGCCAGCAGCACCGCCGACTCTGTATACAATGAGCAGTTCTTC.

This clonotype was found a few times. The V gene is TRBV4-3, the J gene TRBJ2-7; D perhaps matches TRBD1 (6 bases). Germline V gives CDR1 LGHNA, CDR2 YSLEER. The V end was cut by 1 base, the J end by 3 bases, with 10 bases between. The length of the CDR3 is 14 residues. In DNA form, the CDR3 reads TGCGCCAGCAGCCAAGCTCTGACAGGCTACGAGCAGTACTTC. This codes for CASSQALTGYEQYF.